Following are 32 T cell receptor beta chains from one sample sequenced in a study of somatic mutations in cytotoxic T cells in rheumatoid arthritis. Clones were read by immunoSEQ multiplex PCR, and TCRdb kept only the in-frame ones, dropping some. Of 6,000 or so clones listed, less than 75% are singletons. Sequenced input: CD8+ T cells sorted from blood. Receptor source: a woman between 45 and 65 years old in good health.

This clone was detected a few times. The gene calls are TRBV29-1 and TRBJ1-1; TRBD1 matches at 9 bases. V gave up 2 bases and J gave up 8 bases; unmatched junction bases: 12. The CDR3 extends over 15 amino acids. Germline lookup yields CDR1 SQVTM and CDR2 ANQGSEA. The CDR3, as DNA: TGCAGCGTTGAACCCAGTTGGGCCGGACAGGGGGAAGCTTTCTTT. Its protein product is CSVEPSWAGQGEAFF.

The chain employs TRBV14 and TRBJ1-5; 8 nucleotides agree with TRBD1. The germline CDR1 and CDR2 sequences are SGHDN and FVKESK. This CDR3 is built from 11 residues. J gave up 13 bases and V 4 bases, and 3 bases lay outside the gene matches. In nucleotides, the CDR3 is TGTGCCAGCAGCCCCCGACAGGGGCAGCATTTT. Protein sequence: CASSPRQGQHF.

V and J are TRBV7-9 and TRBJ2-7; D uncertain. Trimming removed 5 bases at V and 3 bases at J, with 17 bases between. The germline CDR1 and CDR2 sequences are SEHNR and FQNEAQ (reference sequence). CDR3 size: 15 residues. Written as DNA, the CDR3 is TGTGCCAGCAGCCCAGGTGCTTTCTCGATCTACGAGCAGTACTTC. Translation gives CASSPGAFSIYEQYF.

In this sample, this clone turned up a few times. The V call is TRBV2, the J call TRBJ1-2; 10 bases agree with TRBD1. Germline V lookup: CDR1 SNHLY, CDR2 FYNNEI. V lost 2 bases to trimming and J lost 6 bases; unmatched junction nucleotides: 3. CDR3 size: 14 residues. The DNA of the CDR3 is TGTGCCAGCAGTGAATTGGGACAGGGGAATGGCTACACCTTC. Amino acids: CASSELGQGNGYTF.

The chain links TRBV6-4 to TRBJ2-7; D is unresolved. With 9 bases removed from V and 6 bases from J, the gap between germline ends came to 12 bases. The CDR3 covers 11 residues. Germline CDR1 reads MRHNA; CDR2 reads SNTAGT. CDR3 sequence reads: CASFAIVEQYF. The CDR3 DNA reads TGTGCCAGTTTCGCAATAGTCGAGCAGTACTTC.

This clone came up once. This sequence joins TRBV6-1 and TRBJ2-2; possibly TRBD1 for D (5 bases). The CDR3 has 15 amino acids. Trimming took 6 bases from V and 2 from J, leaving 13 bases between them. CDR1 and CDR2 (germline): MNHNS, SASEGT. The DNA of the CDR3 is TGTGCCAGCAGCAGCGACAGTGCAAACACCGGGGAGCTGTTTTTT. It specifies CASSSDSANTGELFF.

The chain uses TRBV6-5 and TRBJ1-5; TRBD1 might be the D (5 bases). The V and J ends lost 6 bases and 0 bases respectively, with 9 bases between them. CDR1 MNHEY and CDR2 SVGAGI come from the germline V gene. The length of the CDR3 is 14 residues. The CDR3 sequence is CASRRQYSNQPQHF. CDR3 coding DNA: TGTGCCAGCAGACGACAGTATAGCAATCAGCCCCAGCATTTT.

V gene TRBV5-1 combines with J gene TRBJ2-2, with D perhaps TRBD2 (6 bases). This CDR3 has 17 amino acids. Germline V gives CDR1 SGHRS, CDR2 YFSETQ. The V and J ends lost 0 bases and 13 bases respectively, with 25 bases between them. CDR3 nucleotides: TGCGCCAGCAGCTTGGAACTACTAGCCGCCATGGGCCCGGGGCTGTTTTTT. The encoded protein is CASSLELLAAMGPGLFF.

V is TRBV12-2 and J is TRBJ2-2; the D call in the table, TRBD1, was not verified against the DNA. TRBV12-2 is given as a pseudogene. There are 19 residues in the CDR3. CDR3 bases: TGTGCAAGTCGCTTATCATCCCGGGCAGGGGATGGGACGGGCGGGGAGCTGTTTTTT. This gives the protein CASRLSSRAGDGTGGELFF.

This rearrangement joins TRBV6-1 to TRBJ1-5; unclear D gene. V lost 6 bases and J 11 bases, leaving 17 bases between the germline ends. The CDR3 is 13 residues long. Germline CDR1 and CDR2: MNHNS and SASEGT. This CDR3 reads CASSPPTPGSQHF. DNA of the CDR3: TGTGCCAGCAGCCCTCCTACTCCCGGGTCCCAGCATTTT.

The CDR3 loop reads CASSLSPGTGGELNEKLFF. In nucleotides, the CDR3 is TGTGCCAGCAGCCTATCCCCCGGGACAGGGGGCGAATTGAATGAAAAACTGTTTTTT. The chain recombines TRBV27 with TRBJ1-4; 12 nucleotides agree with TRBD1. In germline, CDR1 is MNHEY, CDR2 SMNVEV (reference sequence). J was trimmed by 5 bases and V by 6 bases; bases with no gene match: 16. This CDR3 is built from 19 residues.

The chain joins TRBV19 to TRBJ2-3; 8 nucleotides match TRBD2. Unmatched junction bases numbered 6, after V lost 9 bases and J lost 1 base. CDR1 and CDR2 (germline): LNHDA, SQIVND (reference sequence). The CDR3 is 14 residues long. Here the CDR3 DNA reads TGTGCCAGCGGGGGGGGTCGCGGCACAGATACGCAGTATTTT. Translating gives CASGGGRGTDTQYF.

The V gene is TRBV6-5, the J gene TRBJ2-5, with 7 bases aligning to TRBD1. The CDR3 contains 14 residues. Germline assignment: CDR1 MNHEY and CDR2 SVGAGI. Trimming removed 6 bases from V and 3 bases from J; junction bases left unmatched: 7. DNA for the CDR3: TGTGCCAGCAGCCAACAGGGGCTTGAAGAGACCCAGTACTTC. This translates into CASSQQGLEETQYF.

V and J are TRBV7-9 and TRBJ1-1; a possible D gene is TRBD1 (6 bases). This CDR3 region has 16 residues. CDR1 is SEHNR, CDR2 FQNEAQ, per germline (reference sequence). Trimming left V 1 base short and J 7 bases short, with 19 bases between. The CDR3 protein is CASSLVAGWGTNEAFF. The CDR3, as DNA: TGTGCCAGCAGCTTAGTTGCAGGGTGGGGGACAAATGAAGCTTTCTTT.

This chain connects TRBV9 to TRBJ2-5; TRBD2 might be the D (7 bases). This CDR3 spans 17 amino acids. The germline CDR1 and CDR2 sequences are SGDLS and YYNGEE. V shed 1 base and J shed 0 bases, with 16 bases lying between them. CDR3 nucleotide sequence: TGTGCCAGCAGCGTATTCGGGGGGCCTTCGTACCAAGAGACCCAGTACTTC. Its protein product is CASSVFGGPSYQETQYF.

This clone was observed once. V usage is TRBV10-3 and J usage is TRBJ2-5, with 7 bases fitting TRBD1. This CDR3 is 14 amino acids long. The V gene end was trimmed by 10 bases and the J gene end by 3 bases; junction bases not matched to a gene: 11. Germline V gene sequence: CDR1 ENHRY, CDR2 SYGVKD. The CDR3 reads CASSQQGLEETQYF. The CDR3 nucleotides are TGTGCCAGCAGCCAACAGGGGCTTGAAGAGACCCAGTACTTC.

The rearrangement joins TRBV6-4 to TRBJ2-3; 11 bases are shared with TRBD2. CDR3 length: 15 residues. Germline V CDR1 and CDR2: MRHNA, SNTAGT. After removal of 0 bases from V and 6 bases from J, the junction contained 2 bases not matched to a gene. The CDR3 is CASSDSSGGADTQYF. The CDR3 nucleotides are TGTGCCAGCAGTGACTCTAGCGGGGGGGCCGATACGCAGTATTTT.

The chain links TRBV6-5 to TRBJ1-5; perhaps TRBD1 as D (5 bases). The V end was cut by 5 bases, the J end by 3 bases, with 11 bases between. Germline lookup yields CDR1 MNHEY and CDR2 SVGAGI. The CDR3 covers 14 residues. DNA of the CDR3: TGTGCCAGCAGTGAAGGACACAACAATCAGCCCCAGCATTTT. It is translated as CASSEGHNNQPQHF.

Note on this clone: Other DNA sequences of this sample code for an identical CDR3. The chain uses TRBV29-1 and TRBJ1-2; unclear D gene. This CDR3 is 10 amino acids long. Germline V gene data show CDR1 as SQVTM and CDR2 as ANQGSEA. Between the trimmed V and J ends, which lost 6 bases and 5 bases, there was a span of 7 bases. The CDR3 DNA reads TGCAGCGTGGACTCTTATGGCTACACCTTC. This codes for CSVDSYGYTF.

This chain joins TRBV6-4 and TRBJ2-3, with 7 bases that match TRBD2. The V and J ends lost 2 bases and 1 base, in that order; junction bases with no gene match: 0. From germline, CDR1 is MRHNA and CDR2 SNTAGT. CDR3 length: 14 amino acids. The DNA for the CDR3 is TGTGCCAGCAGTGACCGGGGGGGCACAGATACGCAGTATTTT. As protein: CASSDRGGTDTQYF.

CDR3 loop: CAPPGGVGSFNNEQFF. The CDR3 DNA reads TGTGCCCCCCCGGGGGGCGTAGGTTCCTTTAACAATGAGCAGTTCTTC. The rearrangement uses TRBV5-4 and TRBJ2-1, with a possible D match to TRBD2 (7 bases). V lost 10 bases and J 5 bases, leaving 25 bases between the germline ends. The CDR3 runs 16 residues. The germline gives CDR1 SGHNT, CDR2 YYREEE (reference sequence).

As regards this clone: The sample carries other DNA sequences with the same CDR3. The gene calls are TRBV5-4 and TRBJ2-3; 12 nucleotides agree with TRBD2. The CDR3 has 16 amino acids. Germline-derived CDR1 and CDR2 are SGHNT and YYREEE (reference sequence). With V trimmed by 4 bases and J by 3 bases, 6 bases remained unmatched. CDR3 coding DNA: TGTGCCAGCAGCCCTCTAGCGGGGGGGGCAACAGATACGCAGTATTTT. Residues: CASSPLAGGATDTQYF.

This chain uses TRBV10-3 with TRBJ2-5; 7 bases align to TRBD2. The J call may not be correct, given that the DNA end is closer to TRBJ2-7. This CDR3 comprises 12 residues. Germline assignment: CDR1 ENHRY and CDR2 SYGVKD. The DNA of the CDR3 is TGTGCCATCAGCCCTAGCGGAAGCGAGCAGTACTTC. It translates to CAISPSGSEQYF.

The chain is built from TRBV4-1 and TRBJ1-5; D may be TRBD1 (6 bases). The CDR3 spans 14 residues. Deletions cut 0 bases from V and 7 bases from J, with 10 bases between. In germline, CDR1 is MGHRA, CDR2 YSYEKL. CDR3 nucleotides: TGCGCCAGCAGCCAAGAACAGGGAGACCAGCCCCAGCATTTT. Translating it yields CASSQEQGDQPQHF.

This chain links TRBV5-8 with TRBJ1-1, with 8 bases fitting TRBD1. Germline CDR1 and CDR2: SGHTS and YDEGEE. The CDR3 runs to 16 residues. Trimming cost V 2 bases and J 0 bases; bases outside gene matches: 6. This CDR3 reads CASSFDRGEMNTEAFF. The CDR3 bases are TGTGCCAGCAGCTTTGACAGGGGAGAAATGAACACTGAAGCTTTCTTT.

In DNA, the CDR3 is TGCGCCAGCAGCTTGGGGTCGTTGGGGGCGGGTACTGAAGCTTTCTTT. Translation: CASSLGSLGAGTEAFF. V is TRBV5-1 and J is TRBJ1-1; weak D call: TRBD1 (6 bases). V dropped 0 bases and J dropped 5 bases, with 17 bases sitting between them. The germline V gene encodes CDR1 SGHRS and CDR2 YFSETQ. The CDR3 totals 16 residues. The entire variable domain, with the rest obtained from reference TRBV5-1 and TRBJ1-1, is as follows: KAGVTQTPRYLIKTRGQQVTLSCSPISGHRSVSWYQQTPGQGLQFLFEYFSETQRNKGNFPGRFSGRQFSNSRSEMNVSTLELGDSALYLCASSLGSLGAGTEAFFGQGTRLTVV.

The chain couples TRBV7-9 to TRBJ1-2, with D perhaps matching TRBD1 (5 bases). The CDR3 has 13 amino acids. V lost 1 base, J lost 8 bases, and 11 bases lay in between. Germline assignment: CDR1 SEHNR and CDR2 FQNEAQ (reference sequence). The CDR3, as DNA: TGTGCCAGCAGCTTAGACAGGTCCAGCGGCTACACCTTC. Translated: CASSLDRSSGYTF.

The gene calls are TRBV19 and TRBJ2-7, with D unresolved. This CDR3 comprises 14 residues. V was clipped by 1 base and J by 2 bases, with 9 bases between them. Germline assignment: CDR1 LNHDA and CDR2 SQIVND (reference sequence). The CDR3 here is CASSIGRFAYEQYF. DNA of the CDR3: TGTGCCAGTAGTATAGGCCGGTTTGCCTACGAGCAGTACTTC.

This clone occurred once. V gene TRBV19 combines with J gene TRBJ1-5, with D unresolved. With 9 bases removed from V and 0 bases from J, the gap between germline ends came to 12 bases. The CDR3 runs to 14 residues. Germline V gene sequence: CDR1 LNHDA, CDR2 SQIVND (reference sequence). The CDR3 loop reads CASASSLSNQPQHF. DNA for the CDR3: TGTGCCAGCGCTAGCAGTCTTAGCAATCAGCCCCAGCATTTT.

This clone is a singleton in its sample. The CDR3 DNA is TGTGCCAGCAGCTTAGCGCCGGGCAGGGAGGGTAGCAATCAGCCCCAGCATTTT. It codes for CASSLAPGREGSNQPQHF. The gene calls are TRBV7-4 and TRBJ1-5; a weak D match, TRBD1 (5 bases). V lost 0 bases and J 0 bases, leaving 15 bases between the germline ends. The germline V gene encodes CDR1 SGHVT and CDR2 SQSDAQ. The CDR3 extends over 18 amino acids.

The chain couples TRBV4-1 to TRBJ1-4; 8 positions match TRBD1. The CDR3 consists of 14 residues. J was trimmed by 6 bases and V by 0 bases; bases with no gene match: 0. The germline V gene has CDR1 MGHRA and CDR2 YSYEKL. The CDR3 DNA follows: TGCGCCAGCAGCCAAGAGACAGGGGATGAAAAACTGTTTTTT. This codes for CASSQETGDEKLFF.

The chain carries TRBV7-8 and TRBJ2-3; 7 bases align to TRBD2. V lost 2 bases and J lost 0; bases outside the gene matches: 5. The CDR3 extends over 16 amino acids. CDR1 is SGHVS and CDR2 is FQNEAQ in the germline V gene. CDR3 nucleotide sequence: TGTGCCAGCAGCTTACTCGGACTAGTTAGCACAGATACGCAGTATTTT. This encodes CASSLLGLVSTDTQYF. Full variable domain (missing parts from reference TRBV7-8 and TRBJ2-3): GAGVSQSPRYKVAKRGQDVALRCDPISGHVSLFWYQQALGQGPEFLTYFQNEAQLDKSGLPSDRFFAERPEGSVSTLKIQRTQQEDSAVYLCASSLLGLVSTDTQYFGPGTRLTVL.